Reported below is one T cell receptor (beta chain). As yet, its antigen is unknown. TCRdb keeps only in-frame clones here, not all; method: immunoSEQ multiplex PCR. The sample carries some 80,000 clones, about 95% recorded once. The donors were members of the validation cohort, which comprised 120 subjects and was separate from the first cohort of around 700 subjects. This CDR3 spans 14 amino acids. V shed 1 base and J shed 5 bases, with 11 bases lying between them. CDR1 is SEHNR and CDR2 is FQNEAQ in the germline V gene (reference sequence). This sample was included in a study of cytomegalovirus exposure and HLA in healthy donors. About the research overall: Later analysis reported that the 130 or so validation repertoires shared the platform of the 500 to 750 first-cohort repertoires.

Points from the study as a whole: The study labeled 170 or so TCR beta chains cytomegalovirus-associated. As confirmed in vitro, three CMV-associated chains were specific for CMV antigens.

The rearrangement links TRBV7-9 to TRBJ1-2; no firm D call. This TCR came from a man aged 18-30 years in good health and CMV-seropositive. Input material: PBMCs. The CDR3 protein is CASSLGSTEYGYTF. The CDR3 nucleotides read TGTGCCAGCAGCTTAGGGTCGACGGAGTATGGCTACACCTTC.